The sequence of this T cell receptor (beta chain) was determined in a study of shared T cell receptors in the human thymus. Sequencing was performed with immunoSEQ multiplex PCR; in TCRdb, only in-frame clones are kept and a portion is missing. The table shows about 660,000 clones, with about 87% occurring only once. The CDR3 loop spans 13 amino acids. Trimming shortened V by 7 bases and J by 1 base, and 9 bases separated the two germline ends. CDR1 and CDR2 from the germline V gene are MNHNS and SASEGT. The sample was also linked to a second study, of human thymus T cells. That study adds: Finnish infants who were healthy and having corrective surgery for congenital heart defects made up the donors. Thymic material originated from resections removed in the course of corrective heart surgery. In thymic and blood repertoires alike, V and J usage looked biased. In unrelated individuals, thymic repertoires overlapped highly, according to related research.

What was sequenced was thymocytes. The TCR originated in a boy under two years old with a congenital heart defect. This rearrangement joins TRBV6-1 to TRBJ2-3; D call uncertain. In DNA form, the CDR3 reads TGTGCCAGCACGACCAGCGGCACAGATACGCAGTATTTT. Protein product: CASTTSGTDTQYF.